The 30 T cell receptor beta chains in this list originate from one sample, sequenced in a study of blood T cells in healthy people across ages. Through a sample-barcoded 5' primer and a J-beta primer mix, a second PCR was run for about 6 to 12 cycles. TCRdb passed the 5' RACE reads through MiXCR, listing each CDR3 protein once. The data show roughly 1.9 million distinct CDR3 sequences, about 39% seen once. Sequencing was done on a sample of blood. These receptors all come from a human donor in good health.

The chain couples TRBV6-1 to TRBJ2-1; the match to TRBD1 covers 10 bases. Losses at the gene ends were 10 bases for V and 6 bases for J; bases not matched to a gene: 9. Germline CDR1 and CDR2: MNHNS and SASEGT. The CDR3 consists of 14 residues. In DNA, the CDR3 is TGTGCCACAAAGAAAGGGACAGGGGTCAATGAGCAGTTCTTC. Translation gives CATKKGTGVNEQFF.

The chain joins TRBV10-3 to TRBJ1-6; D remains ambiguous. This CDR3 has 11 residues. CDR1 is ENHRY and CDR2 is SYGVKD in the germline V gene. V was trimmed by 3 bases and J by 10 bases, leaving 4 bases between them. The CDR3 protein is CAISDPSPLHF. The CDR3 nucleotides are TGTGCCATCAGTGACCCATCACCCCTCCACTTT.

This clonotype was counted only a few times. CDR3 in amino acids: CSVLSASSYNEQFF. The CDR3 bases are TGCAGCGTTTTATCCGCCAGCTCCTACAATGAGCAGTTCTTC. The chain has TRBV29-1 and TRBJ2-1; D uncertain. The germline gives CDR1 SQVTM, CDR2 ANQGSEA. V dropped 5 bases and J dropped 0 bases, with 11 bases sitting between them. This CDR3 is 14 amino acids long.

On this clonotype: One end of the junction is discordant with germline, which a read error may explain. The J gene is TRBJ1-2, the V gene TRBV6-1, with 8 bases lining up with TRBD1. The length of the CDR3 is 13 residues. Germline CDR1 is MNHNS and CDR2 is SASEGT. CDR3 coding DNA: TGTGCCAGCAGTCAGGGGGCTAACCATGGCTACACCTTC. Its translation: CASSQGANHGYTF.

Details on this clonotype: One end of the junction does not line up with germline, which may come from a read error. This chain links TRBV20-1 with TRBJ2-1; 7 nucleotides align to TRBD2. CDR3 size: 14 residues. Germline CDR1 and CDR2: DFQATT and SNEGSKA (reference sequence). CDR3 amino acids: CSANGGSSYNGQFF. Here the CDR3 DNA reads TGCAGTGCTAACGGGGGGAGCTCCTACAATGGGCAGTTCTTC.

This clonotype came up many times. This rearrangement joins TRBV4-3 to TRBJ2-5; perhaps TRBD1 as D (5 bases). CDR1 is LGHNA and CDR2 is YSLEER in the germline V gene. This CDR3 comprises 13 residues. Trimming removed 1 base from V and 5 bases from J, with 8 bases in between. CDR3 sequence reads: CASSQGGWETQYF. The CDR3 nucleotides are TGCGCCAGCAGCCAAGGGGGCTGGGAGACCCAGTACTTC.

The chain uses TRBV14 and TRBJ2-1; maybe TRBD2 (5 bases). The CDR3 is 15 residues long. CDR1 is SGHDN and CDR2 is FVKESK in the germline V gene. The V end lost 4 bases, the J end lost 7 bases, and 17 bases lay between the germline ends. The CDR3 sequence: CASSRCGLTINEQFF. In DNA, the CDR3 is TGTGCCAGCAGCCGCTGCGGGTTGACGATTAATGAGCAGTTCTTC. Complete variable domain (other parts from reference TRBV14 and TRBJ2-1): EAGVTQFPSHSVIEKGQTVTLRCDPISGHDNLYWYRRVMGKEIKFLLHFVKESKQDESGMPNNRFLAERTGGTYSTLKVQPAELEDSGVYFCASSRCGLTINEQFFGPGTRLTVL.

The CDR3 nucleotides are TGTGCCATCAGTGAGTCGAGAGGACTAGCGGGGTTAAGCTCCTACAATGAGCAGTTCTTC. Translation: CAISESRGLAGLSSYNEQFF. The chain uses TRBV10-3 and TRBJ2-1; TRBD2 matches 12 bases. This CDR3 has 20 amino acids. With V trimmed by 0 bases and J by 0 bases, 9 bases remained unmatched. The germline V gene has CDR1 ENHRY and CDR2 SYGVKD.

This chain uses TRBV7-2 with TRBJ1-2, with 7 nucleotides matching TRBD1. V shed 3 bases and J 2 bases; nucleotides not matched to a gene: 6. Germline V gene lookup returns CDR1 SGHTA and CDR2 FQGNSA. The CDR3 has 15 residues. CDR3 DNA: TGTGCCAGCAGCTTGAGTTTAGGGGGCAACTATGGCTACACCTTC. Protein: CASSLSLGGNYGYTF.

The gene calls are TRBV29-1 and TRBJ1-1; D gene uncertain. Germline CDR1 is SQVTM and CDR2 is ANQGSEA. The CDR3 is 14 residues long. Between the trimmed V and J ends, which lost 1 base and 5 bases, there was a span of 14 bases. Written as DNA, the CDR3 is TGCAGCGTTGAAGGAGAGAGTTCAGGAACTGAAGCTTTCTTT. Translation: CSVEGESSGTEAFF.

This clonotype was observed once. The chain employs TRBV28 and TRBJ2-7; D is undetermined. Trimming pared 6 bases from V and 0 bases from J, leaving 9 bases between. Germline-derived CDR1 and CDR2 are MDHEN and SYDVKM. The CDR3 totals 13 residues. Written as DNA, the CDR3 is TGTGCCAGCAGAAGGGAACACTCCTACGAGCAGTACTTC. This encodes CASRREHSYEQYF.

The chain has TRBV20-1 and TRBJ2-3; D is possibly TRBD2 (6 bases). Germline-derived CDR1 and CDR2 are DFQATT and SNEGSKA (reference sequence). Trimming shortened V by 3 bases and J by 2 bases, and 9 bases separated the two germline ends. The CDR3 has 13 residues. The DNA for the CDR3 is TGCAGTGCTAGTCAGCGGGTCACAGATACGCAGTATTTT. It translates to CSASQRVTDTQYF.

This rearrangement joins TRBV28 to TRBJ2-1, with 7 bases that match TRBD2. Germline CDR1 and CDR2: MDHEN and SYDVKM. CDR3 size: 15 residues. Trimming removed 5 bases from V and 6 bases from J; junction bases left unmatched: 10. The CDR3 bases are TGTGCCAGCAGTGGGGCTCCGGGACTATTCAATGAGCAGTTCTTC. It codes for CASSGAPGLFNEQFF.

CDR3 coding DNA: TGTGCCAGCAGCTTCGGGCAGGGGCAATACGAGCAGTACTTC. Amino acid sequence: CASSFGQGQYEQYF. V usage is TRBV7-9 and J usage is TRBJ2-7, with a weak D call TRBD1 (6 bases). The V gene's germline CDR1 is SEHNR and CDR2 FQNEAQ (reference sequence). V was clipped by 3 bases and J by 4 bases, with 13 bases between them. The CDR3 is 14 amino acids.

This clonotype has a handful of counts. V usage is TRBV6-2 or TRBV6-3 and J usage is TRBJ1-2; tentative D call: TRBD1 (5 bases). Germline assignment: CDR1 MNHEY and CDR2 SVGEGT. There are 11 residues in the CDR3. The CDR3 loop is CSTGTHYGYTF. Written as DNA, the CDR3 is TGTTCTACGGGGACCCACTATGGCTACACCTTC.

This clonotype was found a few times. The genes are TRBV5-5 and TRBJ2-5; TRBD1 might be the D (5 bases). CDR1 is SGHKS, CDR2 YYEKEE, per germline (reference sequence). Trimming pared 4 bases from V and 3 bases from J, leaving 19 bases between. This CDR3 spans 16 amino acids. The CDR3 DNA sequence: TGTGCCAGCAGCCACGGCAGATATACCAGGGAAGAGACCCAGTACTTC. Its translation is CASSHGRYTREETQYF.

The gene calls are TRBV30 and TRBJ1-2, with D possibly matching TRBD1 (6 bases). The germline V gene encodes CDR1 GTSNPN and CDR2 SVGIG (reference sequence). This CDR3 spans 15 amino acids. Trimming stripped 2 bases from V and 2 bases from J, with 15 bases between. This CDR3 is CAWSFAGDGNYGYTF. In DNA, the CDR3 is TGTGCCTGGAGTTTCGCAGGGGATGGGAACTATGGCTACACCTTC.

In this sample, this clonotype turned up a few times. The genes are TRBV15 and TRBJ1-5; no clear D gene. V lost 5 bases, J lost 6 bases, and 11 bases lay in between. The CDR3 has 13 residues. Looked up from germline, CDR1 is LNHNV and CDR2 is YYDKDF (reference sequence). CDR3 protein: CATSPLRGQPQHF. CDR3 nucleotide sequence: TGTGCCACCAGCCCGTTACGGGGTCAGCCCCAGCATTTT.

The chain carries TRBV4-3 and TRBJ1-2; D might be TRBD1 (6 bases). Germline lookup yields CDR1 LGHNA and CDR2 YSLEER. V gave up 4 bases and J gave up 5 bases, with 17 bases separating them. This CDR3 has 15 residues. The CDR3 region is CASSPKGTGPYGYTF. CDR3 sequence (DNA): TGCGCCAGCAGCCCAAAGGGAACAGGGCCTTATGGCTACACCTTC.

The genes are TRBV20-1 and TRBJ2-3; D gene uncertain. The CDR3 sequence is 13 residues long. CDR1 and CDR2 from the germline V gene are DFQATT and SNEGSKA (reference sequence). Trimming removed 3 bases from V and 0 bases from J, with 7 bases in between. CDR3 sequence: CSARLGSTDTQYF. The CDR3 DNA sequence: TGCAGTGCTAGGTTGGGCAGCACAGATACGCAGTATTTT.

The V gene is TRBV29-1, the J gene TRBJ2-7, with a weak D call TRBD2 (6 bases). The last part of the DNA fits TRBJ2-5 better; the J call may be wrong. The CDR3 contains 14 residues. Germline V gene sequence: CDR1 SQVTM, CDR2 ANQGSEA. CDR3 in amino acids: CSVGVGWGEETQYF. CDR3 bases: TGCAGCGTGGGGGTAGGATGGGGGGAAGAGACCCAGTACTTC.

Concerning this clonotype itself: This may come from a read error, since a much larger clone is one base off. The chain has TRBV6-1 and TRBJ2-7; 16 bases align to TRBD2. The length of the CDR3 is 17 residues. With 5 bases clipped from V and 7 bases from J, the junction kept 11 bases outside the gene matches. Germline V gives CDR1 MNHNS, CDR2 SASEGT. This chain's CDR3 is CASSLGLAGGPSGEQYF. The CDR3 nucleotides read TGTGCCAGCAGTCTGGGACTAGCGGGGGGGCCGAGTGGTGAGCAGTACTTC.

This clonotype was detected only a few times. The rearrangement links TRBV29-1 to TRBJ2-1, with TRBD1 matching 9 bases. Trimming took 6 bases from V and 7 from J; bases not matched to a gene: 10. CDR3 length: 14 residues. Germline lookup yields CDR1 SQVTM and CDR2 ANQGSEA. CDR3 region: CSVVDRGGGNEQFF. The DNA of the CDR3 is TGCAGCGTCGTGGACAGGGGAGGTGGGAATGAGCAGTTCTTC.

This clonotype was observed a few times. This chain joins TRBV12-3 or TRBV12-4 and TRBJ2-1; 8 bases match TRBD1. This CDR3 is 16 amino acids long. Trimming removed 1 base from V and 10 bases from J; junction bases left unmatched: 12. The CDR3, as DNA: TGTGCCAGCAGTTTAGACCGGACAGGGTGGTCTGAAGAGCAGTTCTTC. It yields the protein CASSLDRTGWSEEQFF.

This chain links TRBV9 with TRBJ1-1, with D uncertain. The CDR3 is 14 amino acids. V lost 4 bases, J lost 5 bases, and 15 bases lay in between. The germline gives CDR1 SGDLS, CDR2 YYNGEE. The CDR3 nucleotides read TGTGCCAGCAGCCCTCGACTTGGAGTGACTGAAGCTTTCTTT. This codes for CASSPRLGVTEAFF. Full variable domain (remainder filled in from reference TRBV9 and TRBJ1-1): DSGVTQTPKHLITATGQRVTLRCSPRSGDLSVYWYQQSLDQGLQFLIQYYNGEERAKGNILERFSAQQFPDLHSELNLSSLELGDSALYFCASSPRLGVTEAFFGQGTRLTVV.

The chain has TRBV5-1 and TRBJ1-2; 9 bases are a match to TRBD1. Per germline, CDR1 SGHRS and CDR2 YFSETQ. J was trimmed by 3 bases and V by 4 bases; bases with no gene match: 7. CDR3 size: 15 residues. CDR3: CASSPSTGGDYGYTF. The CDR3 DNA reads TGCGCCAGCAGCCCGTCGACAGGGGGTGACTATGGCTACACCTTC.

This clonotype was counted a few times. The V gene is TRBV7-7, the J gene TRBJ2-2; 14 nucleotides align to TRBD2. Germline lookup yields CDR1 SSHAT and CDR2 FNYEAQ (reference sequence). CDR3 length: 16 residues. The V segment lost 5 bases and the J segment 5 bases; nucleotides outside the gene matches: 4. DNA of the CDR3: TGTGCCAGCAGCATGACTAGCGGGGGGGCTACCGGGGAGCTGTTTTTT. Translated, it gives CASSMTSGGATGELFF. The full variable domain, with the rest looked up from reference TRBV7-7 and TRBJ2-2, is GAGVSQSPRYKVTKRGQDVTLRCDPISSHATLYWYQQALGQGPEFLTYFNYEAQPDKSGLPSDRFSAERPEGSISTLTIQRTEQRDSAMYRCASSMTSGGATGELFFGEGSRLTVL.

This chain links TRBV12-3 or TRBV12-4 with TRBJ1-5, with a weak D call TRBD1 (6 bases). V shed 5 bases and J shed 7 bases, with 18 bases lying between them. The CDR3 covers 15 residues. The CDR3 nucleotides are TGTGCCAGCAGTAACAGGGACCTAGTAGGGCAGCCCCAGCATTTT. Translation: CASSNRDLVGQPQHF.

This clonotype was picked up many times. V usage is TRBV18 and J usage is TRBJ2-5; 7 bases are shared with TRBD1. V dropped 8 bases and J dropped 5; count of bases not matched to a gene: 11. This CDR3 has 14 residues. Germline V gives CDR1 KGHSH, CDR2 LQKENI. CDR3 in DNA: TGTGCCAGCAGCCCCCAGGGGGTGGGGGAGACCCAGTACTTC. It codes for CASSPQGVGETQYF.

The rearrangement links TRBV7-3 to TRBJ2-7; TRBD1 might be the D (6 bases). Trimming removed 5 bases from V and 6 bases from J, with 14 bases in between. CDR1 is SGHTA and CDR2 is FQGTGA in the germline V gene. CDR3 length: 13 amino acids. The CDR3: CASSQQGRSEQYF. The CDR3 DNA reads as TGTGCCAGCAGCCAGCAGGGGCGGAGCGAGCAGTACTTC. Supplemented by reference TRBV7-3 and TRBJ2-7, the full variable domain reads GAGVSQTPSNKVTEKGKYVELRCDPISGHTALYWYRQSLGQGPEFLIYFQGTGAADDSGLPNDRFFAVRPEGSVSTLKIQRTERGDSAVYLCASSQQGRSEQYFGPGTRLTVT.